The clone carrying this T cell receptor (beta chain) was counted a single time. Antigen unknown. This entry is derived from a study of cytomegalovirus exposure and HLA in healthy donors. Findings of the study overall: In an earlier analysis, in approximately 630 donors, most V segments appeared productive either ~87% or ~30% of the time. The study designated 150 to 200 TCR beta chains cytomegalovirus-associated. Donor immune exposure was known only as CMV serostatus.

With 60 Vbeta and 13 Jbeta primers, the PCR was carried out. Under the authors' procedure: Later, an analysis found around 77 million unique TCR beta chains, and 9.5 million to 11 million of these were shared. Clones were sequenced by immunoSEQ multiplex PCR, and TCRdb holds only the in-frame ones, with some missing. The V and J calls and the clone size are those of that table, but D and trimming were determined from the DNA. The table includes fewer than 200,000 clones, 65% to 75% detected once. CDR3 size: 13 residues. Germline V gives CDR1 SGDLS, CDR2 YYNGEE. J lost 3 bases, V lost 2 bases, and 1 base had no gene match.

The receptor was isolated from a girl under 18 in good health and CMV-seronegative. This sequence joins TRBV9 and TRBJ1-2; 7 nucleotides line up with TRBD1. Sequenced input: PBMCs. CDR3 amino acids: CASSVRGDYGYTF. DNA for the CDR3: TGTGCCAGCAGCGTCAGGGGGGACTATGGCTACACCTTC.